The rows below give T cell receptor beta chains drawn from one sample of a study of shared clonotypes between healthy human individuals. Data came from immunoSEQ multiplex PCR; TCRdb stores just in-frame clones and leaves some out. The sample includes millions of clones, around 90% of them seen just once. Sequenced: naive CD4+ T cells sorted from blood. The receptor source for this set is a man in his late teens or twenties in good health. CDR3s include the opening cysteine and the closing phenylalanine or tryptophan. A D gene is named only where the DNA matches it firmly. Clone size is shown for a subset of rows, as once, few, many or a class of expanded clone.

CDR3aa,CDR3nt,abundance,v_gene,d_gene,j_gene
CASSFTGVDEQYF,TGTGCCAGCAGCTTTACGGGAGTGGACGAGCAGTACTTC,-,TRBV5-4,-,TRBJ2-7
CASSFEGGNQPQHF,TGTGCCAGCAGCTTTGAGGGCGGCAATCAGCCCCAGCATTTT,few,TRBV7-9,-,TRBJ1-5
CASRPTGFESPLHF,TGTGCCAGCAGACCGACAGGGTTTGAATCACCCCTCCACTTT,-,TRBV5-4,TRBD1,TRBJ1-6
CASRKGGSTYEQYF,TGTGCCAGCAGAAAGGGGGGGTCTACCTACGAGCAGTACTTC,-,TRBV7-2,-,TRBJ2-7
CASMGTGGSNEQYF,TGTGCCAGCATGGGGACAGGTGGGTCCAACGAGCAGTACTTC,-,TRBV6-6,TRBD1,TRBJ2-7
CSVVEGRAAGANVLTF,TGCAGCGTTGTAGAGGGCAGGGCGGCTGGGGCCAACGTCCTGACTTTC,-,TRBV29-1,-,TRBJ2-6
CASSVGTGESPLHF,TGTGCCAGCAGTGTGGGGACAGGGGAATCACCCCTCCACTTT,-,TRBV2,TRBD1,TRBJ1-6
CASSLAPGGRETQYF,TGTGCCAGCAGCTTAGCGCCGGGGGGGCGGGAGACCCAGTACTTC,-,TRBV7-6,TRBD2,TRBJ2-5
CASSIQGTSYNEQFF,TGTGCCAGTAGTATACAGGGAACTTCCTACAATGAGCAGTTCTTC,-,TRBV19,-,TRBJ2-1
CAWSVGLSTGELFF,TGTGCCTGGAGTGTAGGGCTGAGTACCGGGGAGCTGTTTTTT,-,TRBV30,-,TRBJ2-2
CASSQTTALTQYF,TGCGCCAGCAGCCAGACGACAGCCCTTACGCAGTATTTT,-,TRBV5-1,-,TRBJ2-3
CAWSVVSEQYF,TGTGCCTGGAGTGTGGTCAGCGAGCAGTACTTC,-,TRBV30,-,TRBJ2-7
CASSLSAGQNEQFF,TGTGCCAGCAGCCTGTCAGCGGGCCAGAATGAGCAGTTCTTC,-,TRBV5-5,-,TRBJ2-1
CASSFLSSGDTDTQYF,TGTGCCAGCAGTTTCCTATCGAGCGGGGACACAGATACGCAGTATTTT,-,TRBV28,TRBD2,TRBJ2-3
CASSSSGSLDTQYF,TGTGCCAGCAGCTCAAGCGGGAGTCTTGATACGCAGTATTTT,-,TRBV5-4,TRBD2,TRBJ2-3
CASSLVGLANNEQFF,TGCGCCAGCAGCCTTGTTGGACTAGCCAACAATGAGCAGTTCTTC,-,TRBV4-1,TRBD2,TRBJ2-1
CASRDFGGDTEAFF,TGTGCCAGCAGGGACTTTGGAGGCGACACTGAAGCTTTCTTT,-,TRBV7-9,-,TRBJ1-1
CSVEASDSGELFF,TGCAGCGTTGAAGCGTCGGACAGCGGGGAGCTGTTTTTT,-,TRBV29-1,-,TRBJ2-2
CASSVSTPGTGSYEQYF,TGCGCCAGCAGCGTGTCCACCCCCGGGACAGGGTCCTACGAGCAGTACTTC,-,TRBV5-1,TRBD1,TRBJ2-7
CASSLVSQGQGENYGYTF,TGTGCCAGCAGCTTAGTTAGTCAGGGACAGGGTGAAAACTATGGCTACACCTTC,-,TRBV7-2,TRBD1,TRBJ1-2
CASCALGQGNNSPLHF,TGTGCCAGCTGCGCTCTAGGACAGGGAAATAATTCACCCCTCCACTTT,-,TRBV25-1,TRBD1,TRBJ1-6
CASTTSDNTGELFF,TGCGCCAGTACGACTAGCGACAACACCGGGGAGCTGTTTTTT,-,TRBV5-1,TRBD2,TRBJ2-2
CAISSLAGINNEQFF,TGTGCCATCAGTTCCCTAGCGGGGATAAACAATGAGCAGTTCTTC,once,TRBV10-3,TRBD2,TRBJ2-1
CAISESRPGRSSYEQYF,TGTGCCATCAGTGAGTCACGACCGGGACGGAGTTCCTACGAGCAGTACTTC,once,TRBV10-3,-,TRBJ2-7
CASSRTLAGGQYEQYF,TGTGCCAGCTCACGAACCCTAGCGGGAGGGCAGTACGAGCAGTACTTC,-,TRBV18,TRBD2,TRBJ2-7
CASTQGEGSTFNSPLHF,TGTGCCAGCACCCAAGGGGAGGGATCTACCTTTAATTCACCCCTCCACTTT,-,TRBV7-2,-,TRBJ1-6
CASGLVRRFNETQYF,TGTGCTAGTGGTTTGGTACGGAGGTTCAACGAGACCCAGTACTTC,once,TRBV12-5,-,TRBJ2-5
CASSQGQNTEAFF,TGTGCCAGTAGCCAGGGACAGAACACTGAAGCTTTCTTT,-,TRBV19,-,TRBJ1-1
CASSPIDTQYF,TGTGCCAGCAGTCCCATAGATACGCAGTATTTT,-,TRBV6-6,-,TRBJ2-3
CAAGTSKVNEQFF,TGCGCCGCGGGGACTAGCAAGGTGAATGAGCAGTTCTTC,-,TRBV5-1,TRBD2,TRBJ2-1
CASMGETQYF,TGTGCCAGTATGGGGGAGACCCAGTACTTC,-,TRBV19,-,TRBJ2-5
CASSPAGRTSGNTIYF,TGCGCCAGCAGTCCCGCTGGACGGACCTCTGGAAACACCATATATTTT,-,TRBV5-1,-,TRBJ1-3
CASSPPGREGHIEQFF,TGTGCCAGCTCACCACCTGGACGGGAGGGCCATATTGAGCAGTTCTTC,-,TRBV18,TRBD2,TRBJ2-1
CASSQDGDRLSYNEQFF,TGCGCCAGCAGCCAAGACGGAGACAGACTCTCGTACAATGAGCAGTTCTTC,once,TRBV4-1,-,TRBJ2-1
CAWSAQPTPKYYGYTF,TGTGCCTGGAGTGCTCAACCGACACCCAAATACTATGGCTACACCTTC,once,TRBV30,-,TRBJ1-2
CASSLAAAGVRNEQFF,TGCGCCAGCAGCTTGGCGGCGGCGGGGGTTAGGAATGAGCAGTTCTTC,-,TRBV5-1,TRBD2,TRBJ2-1
CASSLRLAAGTDTQYF,TGCGCCAGCAGCTTAAGGCTAGCGGCGGGGACAGATACGCAGTATTTT,-,TRBV5-1,TRBD2,TRBJ2-3
CASSERTGNSPLHF,TGTGCCAGCAGTGAAAGGACAGGAAATTCACCCCTCCACTTT,-,TRBV2,TRBD1,TRBJ1-6
CASTGYGQPQHF,TGTGCCAGTACAGGTTACGGGCAGCCCCAGCATTTT,-,TRBV19,-,TRBJ1-5
CASRDRGYYGYTF,TGTGCCAGCAGGGACAGGGGGTACTATGGCTACACCTTC,-,TRBV6-5,TRBD1,TRBJ1-2
CASSLIGSAIVGYTF,TGTGCCAGCAGCTTGATAGGCTCAGCGATAGTTGGCTACACCTTC,-,TRBV7-9,-,TRBJ1-2
CASSDGSAVFQETQYF,TGTGCCAGCAGTGACGGGTCAGCGGTATTCCAAGAGACCCAGTACTTC,-,TRBV6-4,-,TRBJ2-5
CATSRGTTSGTTGELFF,TGTGCCACCAGCAGAGGCACGACTAGCGGGACCACCGGGGAGCTGTTTTTT,-,TRBV15,TRBD2,TRBJ2-2
CASSLGGGYNTEAFF,TGTGCCAGCAGCCTTGGGGGCGGATATAACACTGAAGCTTTCTTT,-,TRBV11-2,-,TRBJ1-1
CASSLRLAGGTDTQYF,TGTGCCAGCAGTTTAAGACTAGCGGGGGGCACAGATACGCAGTATTTT,-,TRBV27,TRBD2,TRBJ2-3
CASSLWTGDNGYTF,TGTGCCAGCAGTCTCTGGACAGGGGATAATGGCTACACCTTC,-,TRBV28,TRBD1,TRBJ1-2
CSVHTGLGNTIYF,TGCAGCGTTCATACGGGGCTCGGAAACACCATATATTTT,-,TRBV29-1,-,TRBJ1-3
CASSSGTYEQYF,TGCGCCAGCAGCTCGGGAACCTACGAGCAGTACTTC,-,TRBV5-1,-,TRBJ2-7
CASSQGQGGYTF,TGTGCCAGCAGCCAGGGACAGGGCGGCTACACCTTC,-,TRBV6-5,TRBD1,TRBJ1-2
CASSQGQGSEQYF,TGCGCCAGCAGCCAAGGGCAGGGAAGCGAGCAGTACTTC,-,TRBV4-1,-,TRBJ2-7
CASSQKQGAEAFF,TGCGCCAGCAGCCAGAAACAGGGCGCTGAAGCTTTCTTT,-,TRBV4-3,-,TRBJ1-1
CAISESAVGNYGYTF,TGTGCCATCAGTGAGTCGGCGGTAGGGAACTATGGCTACACCTTC,-,TRBV10-3,-,TRBJ1-2